The rows below give T cell receptor beta chains drawn from one sample of a study of blood T cell repertoires in COVID-19. Here immunoSEQ multiplex PCR was the method, and the copy in TCRdb shows in-frame clones only, minus some. The table shows about 260,000 clones, with approximately 90% occurring only once. The specimen was PBMCs or T cells enriched from blood (not recorded which). These receptor sequences come from a man aged 40-55 years who had been exposed to COVID-19. CDR3s leave out the opening cysteine and the closing phenylalanine or tryptophan.

J gene	V gene	CDR3 protein
TRBJ2-2	TRBV28	ASSPRTSGSNGELF
TRBJ2-3	TRBV3-1/TRBV3-2	ASSQTPTSGSGDTQY
TRBJ2-3	TRBV29-1	SVEQGGTDTQY
TRBJ1-1	TRBV5-1	ASSWHMNTEAF
TRBJ1-2	TRBV11-3	ASSLGGLESYGYT
TRBJ1-1	TRBV28	ASSSRDRGWTEAF
TRBJ2-4	TRBV28	ASSLWLETSGREGKNIQY
TRBJ1-1	TRBV28	ASSSARGLNEAF
TRBJ1-5	TRBV19	ASSRLSTGVSNQPQH
TRBJ2-5	TRBV28	ASSLLAGGRETQY
TRBJ2-6	TRBV28	ASSLSRDSGANVLT
TRBJ2-1	TRBV5-1	ASSLGPFSGAYNEQF
TRBJ2-1	TRBV19	ASSMGTSAVNEQF
TRBJ1-1	TRBV11-2	ASSHYRDMNTEAF
TRBJ1-5	TRBV10-2	ASSPRGDSNQPQH
TRBJ1-2	TRBV6-4	ASSDSTGGGYT
TRBJ1-1	TRBV2	ASSGRTEAF
TRBJ2-7	TRBV30	AWSGQGAGEQY
TRBJ2-3	TRBV10-3	AIRDGTSTDTQY
TRBJ1-5	TRBV3-1/TRBV3-2	ASSQGQGAQPQH
TRBJ2-2	TRBV5-1	ASSLRAGSTGELF
TRBJ2-7	TRBV19	ASSIGRTGGTYEQY
TRBJ2-7	TRBV6-5	ASRGTGGFSYEQY
TRBJ1-4	TRBV3-1/TRBV3-2	ASSQLGQAEKLF
TRBJ1-3	TRBV5-1	ASSFGGNSGNTIY
TRBJ1-1	TRBV19	ASKYTGKAF
TRBJ2-1	TRBV9	ASSGFTSGPYNEQF
TRBJ2-5	TRBV3-1/TRBV3-2	ASSPNRLIQETQY
TRBJ2-7	TRBV5-8	ASSLVQGYEQY
TRBJ2-1	TRBV19	ASSMAKVSSDEQF
TRBJ1-5	TRBV2	ASSVRRGNQPQH
TRBJ2-3	TRBV2	ASSGGDTSGSTDTQY
TRBJ1-3	TRBV18	ASSLSQSSGNTIY
TRBJ2-1	TRBV14	ASSQVKGGRYNEQF
TRBJ1-1	TRBV6-5	ASSRRDRGRTEAF
TRBJ2-1	TRBV7-8	ASSLGYRGRNNEQF
TRBJ1-2	TRBV28	ASSLGGAGGYT
TRBJ2-7	TRBV28	ASSFQYGAGGSYEQY
TRBJ2-1	TRBV6-5	ASSSGLADNEQF
TRBJ1-2	TRBV6-1	ASSDPGQGLYGYT
TRBJ1-1	TRBV30	AWSESVYEAF
TRBJ1-5	TRBV15	ATSRVGGDSNQPQH
TRBJ2-7	TRBV7-9	ASSLEQFEQY
TRBJ2-7	TRBV11-2	ASSTAGLSYEQY
TRBJ2-7	TRBV29-1	SVGGPSRNEQY
TRBJ2-7	TRBV19	ASAGLAGNSYEQY
TRBJ2-5	TRBV12-5	ASGFSSAQETQY
TRBJ2-1	TRBV19	ASSRLLTGGAYNEQF
TRBJ2-7	TRBV30	AWSVAGGSEQY
TRBJ1-2	TRBV3-1/TRBV3-2	ASSQEADGGYT
TRBJ2-1	TRBV14	ASSRRLNNKQF
TRBJ2-7	TRBV5-6	ASSSRDKLYEQY
TRBJ2-7	TRBV12-5	ASGWSGVYEQY
TRBJ2-3	TRBV24-1	ATRSTRDTDTQY
TRBJ1-4	TRBV24-1	ATSAHGNEKLF
TRBJ1-5	TRBV4-1	ASSLRHPADQPQH
TRBJ2-7	TRBV7-3	ASSSYGGLRYEQY
TRBJ1-1	TRBV4-1	ASSQTGAGNTEAF
TRBJ2-3	TRBV19	ASSIGTGEYTDTQY